This T cell receptor beta chain was documented in a study of blood T cell repertoires in COVID-19. Study-wide context: Samples taken during acute and convalescent COVID-19 were collected in the United States, Italy and Spain. PBMCs, B-cell-depleted T cells, or T cells provided the cDNA or gDNA that made up the material.

In the authors' workflow: Amplification from reference gene primers served as the basis for estimated nucleated cell counts. Assay: immunoSEQ multiplex PCR; the TCRdb copy retains only in-frame clones and omits some. V and J calls and clone size come straight from that table; D and trimming were deduced from the DNA. The table shows about 33,000 clones, with about nine tenths occurring only once. Germline CDR1 SGHNT, CDR2 YYREEE (reference sequence). V was shortened by 2 bases and J by 4 bases, with 11 bases between the two germline ends. This CDR3 contains 14 residues. The genes are TRBV5-4 and TRBJ2-3; TRBD2 is a possible D gene (6 bases). Material: peripheral blood. This sequence originates from a man aged 55 to 69 with acute or convalescent COVID-19. DNA for the CDR3: TGTGCCAGCAGCTTTAAAGGGGAGGCAGATACGCAGTATTTT. It is translated as CASSFKGEADTQYF.